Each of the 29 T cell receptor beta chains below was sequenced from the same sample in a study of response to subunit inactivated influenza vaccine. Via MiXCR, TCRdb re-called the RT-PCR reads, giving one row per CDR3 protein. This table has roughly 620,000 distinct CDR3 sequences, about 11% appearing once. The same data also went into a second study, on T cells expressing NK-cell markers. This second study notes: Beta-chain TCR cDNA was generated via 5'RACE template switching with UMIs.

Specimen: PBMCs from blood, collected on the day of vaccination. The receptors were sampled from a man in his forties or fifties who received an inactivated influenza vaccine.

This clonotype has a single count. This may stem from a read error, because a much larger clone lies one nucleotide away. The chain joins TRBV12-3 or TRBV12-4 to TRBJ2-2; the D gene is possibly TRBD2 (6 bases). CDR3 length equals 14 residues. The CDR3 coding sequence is TGTGCCAGCAGTTTAGACCTAGCGACCGAGGAGCTGTTTTTT. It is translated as CASSLDLATEELFF.

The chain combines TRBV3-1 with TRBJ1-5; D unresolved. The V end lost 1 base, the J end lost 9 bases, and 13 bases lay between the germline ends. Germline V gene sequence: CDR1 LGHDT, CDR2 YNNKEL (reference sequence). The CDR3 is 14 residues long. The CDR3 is CASSQGSGPWPQHF. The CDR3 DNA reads TGTGCCAGCAGCCAAGGGTCCGGGCCCTGGCCCCAGCATTTT. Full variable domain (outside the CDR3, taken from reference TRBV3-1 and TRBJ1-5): DTAVSQTPKYLVTQMGNDKSIKCEQNLGHDTMYWYKQDSKKFLKIMFSYNNKELIINETVPNRFSPKSPDKAHLNLHINSLELGDSAVYFCASSQGSGPWPQHFGDGTRLSIL.

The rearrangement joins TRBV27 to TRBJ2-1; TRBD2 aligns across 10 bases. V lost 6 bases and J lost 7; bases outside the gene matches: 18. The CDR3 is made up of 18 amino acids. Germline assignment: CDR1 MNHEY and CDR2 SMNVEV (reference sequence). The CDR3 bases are TGTGCCAGCAGACTAACTTTAGCGGGAGGAATCCGCGGGAATGAGCAGTTCTTC. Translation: CASRLTLAGGIRGNEQFF.

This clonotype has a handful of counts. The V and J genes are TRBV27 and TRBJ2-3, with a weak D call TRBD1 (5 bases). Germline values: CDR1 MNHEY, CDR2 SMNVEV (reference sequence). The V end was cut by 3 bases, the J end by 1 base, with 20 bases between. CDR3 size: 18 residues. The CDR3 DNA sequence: TGTGCCAGCAGTTTGATCGAGATGGGTGACAGCGGCACAGATACGCAGTATTTT. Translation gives CASSLIEMGDSGTDTQYF.

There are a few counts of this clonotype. CDR3: CASSFSKGLAGAETQYF. The CDR3 DNA reads as TGTGCCAGCAGTTTCAGCAAGGGACTAGCGGGAGCAGAGACCCAGTACTTC. The V gene is TRBV12-3 or TRBV12-4, the J gene TRBJ2-5; 14 positions match TRBD2. V trimming: 3 bases; J trimming: 4 bases; junction bases outside the gene matches: 7. The CDR3 consists of 17 residues.

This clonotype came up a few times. This CDR3 reads CASSQDPSVSYEQYF. The CDR3 nucleotides are TGCGCCAGCAGCCAAGATCCGTCGGTCTCCTACGAGCAGTACTTC. V gene TRBV4-1 combines with J gene TRBJ2-7; D ambiguous. The CDR3 length is 15 residues. V was cut by 0 bases and J by 0 bases, with 9 bases left in between. Germline values: CDR1 MGHRA, CDR2 YSYEKL.

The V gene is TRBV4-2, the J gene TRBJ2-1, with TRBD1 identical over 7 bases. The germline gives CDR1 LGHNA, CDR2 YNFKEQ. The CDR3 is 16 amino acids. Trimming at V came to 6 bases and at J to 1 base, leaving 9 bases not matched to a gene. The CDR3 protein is CASSPVLQGSYNEQFF. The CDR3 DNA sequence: TGTGCCAGCAGTCCAGTCCTACAGGGGTCCTACAATGAGCAGTTCTTC.

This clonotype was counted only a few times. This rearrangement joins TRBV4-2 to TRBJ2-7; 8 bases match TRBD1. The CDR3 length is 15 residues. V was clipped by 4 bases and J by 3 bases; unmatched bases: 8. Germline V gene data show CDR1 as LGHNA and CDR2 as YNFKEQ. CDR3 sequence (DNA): TGTGCCAGCAGCCTGGGCGGGACAGGACACTACGAGCAGTACTTC. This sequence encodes CASSLGGTGHYEQYF.

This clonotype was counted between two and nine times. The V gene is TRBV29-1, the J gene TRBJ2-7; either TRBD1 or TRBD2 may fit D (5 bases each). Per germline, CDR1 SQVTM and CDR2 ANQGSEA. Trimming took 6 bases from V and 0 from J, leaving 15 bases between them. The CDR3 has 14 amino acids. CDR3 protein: CSVEGWGSSYEQYF. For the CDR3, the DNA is TGCAGCGTAGAGGGGTGGGGAAGCTCCTACGAGCAGTACTTC.

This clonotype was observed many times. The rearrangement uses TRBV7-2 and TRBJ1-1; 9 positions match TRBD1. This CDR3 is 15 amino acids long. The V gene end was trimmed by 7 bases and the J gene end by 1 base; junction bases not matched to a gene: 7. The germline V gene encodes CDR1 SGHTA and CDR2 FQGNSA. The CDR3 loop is CASIIDRGRNTEAFF. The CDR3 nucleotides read TGTGCCAGCATCATCGACAGGGGGAGGAACACTGAAGCTTTCTTT.

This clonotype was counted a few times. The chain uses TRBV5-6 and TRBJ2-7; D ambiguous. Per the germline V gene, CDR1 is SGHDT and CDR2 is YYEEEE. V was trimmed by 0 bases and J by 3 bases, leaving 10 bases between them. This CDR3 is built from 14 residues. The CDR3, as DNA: TGTGCCAGCAGCTTGGACAGTAGTTTCTACGAGCAGTACTTC. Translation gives CASSLDSSFYEQYF.

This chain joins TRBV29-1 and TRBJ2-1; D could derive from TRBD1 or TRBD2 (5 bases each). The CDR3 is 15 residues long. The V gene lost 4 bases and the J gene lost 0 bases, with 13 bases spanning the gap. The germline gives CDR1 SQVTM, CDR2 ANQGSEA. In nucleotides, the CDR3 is TGCAGCGTTGCCATTGAGGGGAGCTCCTACAATGAGCAGTTCTTC. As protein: CSVAIEGSSYNEQFF.

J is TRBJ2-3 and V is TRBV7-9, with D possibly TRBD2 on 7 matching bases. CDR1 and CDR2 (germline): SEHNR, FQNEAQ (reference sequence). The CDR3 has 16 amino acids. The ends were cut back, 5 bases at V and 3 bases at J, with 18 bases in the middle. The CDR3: CASSRRRGAGTDTQYF. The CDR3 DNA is TGTGCCAGCAGCAGAAGACGGGGGGCGGGGACAGATACGCAGTATTTT.

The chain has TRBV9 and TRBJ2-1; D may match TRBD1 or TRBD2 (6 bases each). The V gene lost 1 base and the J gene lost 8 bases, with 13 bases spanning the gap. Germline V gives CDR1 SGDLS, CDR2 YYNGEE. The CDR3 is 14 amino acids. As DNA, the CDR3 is TGTGCCAGCAGCGTAAATGGGGGCGGGGATGAGCAGTTCTTC. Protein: CASSVNGGGDEQFF.

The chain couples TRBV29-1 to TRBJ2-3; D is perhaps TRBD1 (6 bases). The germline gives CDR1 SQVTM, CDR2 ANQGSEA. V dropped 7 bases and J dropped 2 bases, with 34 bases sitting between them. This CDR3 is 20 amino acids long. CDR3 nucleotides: TGCAGCGCCACAGTCCCGGGACAAGGTTGGGTTTTTCTTGTCACAGATACGCAGTATTTT. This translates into CSATVPGQGWVFLVTDTQYF.

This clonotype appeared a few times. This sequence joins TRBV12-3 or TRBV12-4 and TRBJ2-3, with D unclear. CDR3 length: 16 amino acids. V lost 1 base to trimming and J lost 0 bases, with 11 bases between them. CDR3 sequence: CASSLESGPSTDTQYF. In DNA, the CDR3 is TGTGCCAGCAGTTTAGAGTCGGGTCCAAGCACAGATACGCAGTATTTT.

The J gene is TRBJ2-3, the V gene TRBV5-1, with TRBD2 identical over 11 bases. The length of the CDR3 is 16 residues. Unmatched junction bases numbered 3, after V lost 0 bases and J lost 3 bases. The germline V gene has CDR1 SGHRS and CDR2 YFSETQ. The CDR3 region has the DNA TGCGCCAGCAGCTTGGACGGGACTAGCGGAACAGATACGCAGTATTTT. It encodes CASSLDGTSGTDTQYF.

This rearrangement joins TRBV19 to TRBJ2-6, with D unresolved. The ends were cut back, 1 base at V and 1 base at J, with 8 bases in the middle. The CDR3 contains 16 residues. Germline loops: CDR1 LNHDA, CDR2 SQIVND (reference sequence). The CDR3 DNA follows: TGTGCCAGTAGTATAGGCGCGGTTTCTGGGGCCAACGTCCTGACTTTC. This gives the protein CASSIGAVSGANVLTF.

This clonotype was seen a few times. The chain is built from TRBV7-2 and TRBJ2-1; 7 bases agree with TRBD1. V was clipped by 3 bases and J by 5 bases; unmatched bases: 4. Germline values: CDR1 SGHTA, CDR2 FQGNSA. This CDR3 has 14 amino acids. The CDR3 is CASSFGQANNEQFF. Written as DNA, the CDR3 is TGTGCCAGCAGCTTTGGACAGGCAAACAATGAGCAGTTCTTC.

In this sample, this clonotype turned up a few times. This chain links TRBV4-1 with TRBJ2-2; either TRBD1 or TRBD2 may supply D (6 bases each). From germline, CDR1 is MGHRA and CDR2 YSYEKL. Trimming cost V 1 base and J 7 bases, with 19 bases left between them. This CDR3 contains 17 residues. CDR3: CASSQGGTLAGIGELFF. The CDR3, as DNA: TGCGCCAGCAGCCAAGGCGGGACACTCGCGGGTATCGGGGAGCTGTTTTTT.

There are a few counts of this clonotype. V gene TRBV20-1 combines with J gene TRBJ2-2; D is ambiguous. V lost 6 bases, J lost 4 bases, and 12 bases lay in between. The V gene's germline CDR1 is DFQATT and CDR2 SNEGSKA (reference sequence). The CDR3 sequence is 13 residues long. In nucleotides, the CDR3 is TGCAGTGCCCTTGGTGTAGGCACCGGGGAGCTGTTTTTT. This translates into CSALGVGTGELFF.

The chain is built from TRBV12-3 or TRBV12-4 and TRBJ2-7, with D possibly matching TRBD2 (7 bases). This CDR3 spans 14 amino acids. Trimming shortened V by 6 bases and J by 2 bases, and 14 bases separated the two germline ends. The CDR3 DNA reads TGTGCCAGCAGGGGGAGGGGGAAAACCTACGAGCAGTACTTC. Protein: CASRGRGKTYEQYF.

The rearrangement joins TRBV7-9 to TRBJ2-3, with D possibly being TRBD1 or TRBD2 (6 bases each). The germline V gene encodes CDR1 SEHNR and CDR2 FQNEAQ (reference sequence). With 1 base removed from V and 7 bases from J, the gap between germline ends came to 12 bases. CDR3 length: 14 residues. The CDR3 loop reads CASSLVGGQNTQYF. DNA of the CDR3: TGTGCCAGCAGCTTAGTCGGGGGACAAAATACGCAGTATTTT. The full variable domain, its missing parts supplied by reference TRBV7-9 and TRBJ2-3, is DTGVSQNPRHKITKRGQNVTFRCDPISEHNRLYWYRQTLGQGPEFLTYFQNEAQLEKSRLLSDRFSAERPKGSFSTLEIQRTEQGDSAMYLCASSLVGGQNTQYFGPGTRLTVL.

The CDR3 sequence: CASRYSASPKYF. Written as DNA, the CDR3 is TGTGCCAGCAGATACAGTGCAAGCCCTAAGTACTTC. The chain couples TRBV12-3 or TRBV12-4 to TRBJ2-7, with D uncertain. The CDR3 extends over 12 amino acids. The V end was cut by 6 bases, the J end by 11 bases, with 17 bases between.

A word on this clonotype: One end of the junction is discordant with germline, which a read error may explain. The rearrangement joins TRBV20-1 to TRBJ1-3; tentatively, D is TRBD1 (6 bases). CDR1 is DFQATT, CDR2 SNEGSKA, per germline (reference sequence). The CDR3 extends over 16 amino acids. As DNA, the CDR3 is TGCTGTGCTAGAGATCCAGGACAGAGCTCTGGAAACACCATATATTTT. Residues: CCARDPGQSSGNTIYF.

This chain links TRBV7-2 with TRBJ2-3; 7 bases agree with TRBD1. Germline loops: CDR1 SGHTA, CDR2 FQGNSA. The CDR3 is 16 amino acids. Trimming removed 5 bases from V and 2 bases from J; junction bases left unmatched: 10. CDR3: CASSKTGTAHTDTQYF. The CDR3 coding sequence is TGTGCCAGCAGCAAAACCGGGACAGCCCACACAGATACGCAGTATTTT.

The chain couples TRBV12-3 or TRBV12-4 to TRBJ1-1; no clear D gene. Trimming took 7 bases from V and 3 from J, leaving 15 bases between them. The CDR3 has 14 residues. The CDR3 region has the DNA TGTGCCAGCACCCTGTCCGCCTCGGACACTGAAGCTTTCTTT. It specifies CASTLSASDTEAFF.

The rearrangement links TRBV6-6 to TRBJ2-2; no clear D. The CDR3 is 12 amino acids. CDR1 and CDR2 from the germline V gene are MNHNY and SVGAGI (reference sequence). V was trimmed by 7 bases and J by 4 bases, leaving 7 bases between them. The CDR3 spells CASIGSTGELFF. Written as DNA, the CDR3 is TGTGCCAGCATTGGGTCCACCGGGGAGCTGTTTTTT.

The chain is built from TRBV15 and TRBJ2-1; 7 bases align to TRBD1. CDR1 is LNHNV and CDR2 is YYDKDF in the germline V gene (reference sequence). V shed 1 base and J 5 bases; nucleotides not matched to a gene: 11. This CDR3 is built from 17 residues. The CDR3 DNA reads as TGTGCCACCAGCAGAGTACCTAGGAGACAGGGAAACAATGAGCAGTTCTTC. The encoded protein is CATSRVPRRQGNNEQFF.